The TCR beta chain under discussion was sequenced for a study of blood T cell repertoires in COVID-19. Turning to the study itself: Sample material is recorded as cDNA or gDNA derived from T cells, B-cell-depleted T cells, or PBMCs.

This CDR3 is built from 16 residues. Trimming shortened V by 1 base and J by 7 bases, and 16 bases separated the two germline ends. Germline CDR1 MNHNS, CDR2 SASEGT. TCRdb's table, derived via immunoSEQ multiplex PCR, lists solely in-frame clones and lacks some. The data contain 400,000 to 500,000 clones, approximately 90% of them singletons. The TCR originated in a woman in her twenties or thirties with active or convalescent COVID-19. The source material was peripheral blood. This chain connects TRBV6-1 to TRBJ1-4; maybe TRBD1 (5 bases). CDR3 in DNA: TGTGCCAGCAGTGAAGTCCTATGGCAGGGAAGTGAAAAACTGTTTTTT. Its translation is CASSEVLWQGSEKLFF.